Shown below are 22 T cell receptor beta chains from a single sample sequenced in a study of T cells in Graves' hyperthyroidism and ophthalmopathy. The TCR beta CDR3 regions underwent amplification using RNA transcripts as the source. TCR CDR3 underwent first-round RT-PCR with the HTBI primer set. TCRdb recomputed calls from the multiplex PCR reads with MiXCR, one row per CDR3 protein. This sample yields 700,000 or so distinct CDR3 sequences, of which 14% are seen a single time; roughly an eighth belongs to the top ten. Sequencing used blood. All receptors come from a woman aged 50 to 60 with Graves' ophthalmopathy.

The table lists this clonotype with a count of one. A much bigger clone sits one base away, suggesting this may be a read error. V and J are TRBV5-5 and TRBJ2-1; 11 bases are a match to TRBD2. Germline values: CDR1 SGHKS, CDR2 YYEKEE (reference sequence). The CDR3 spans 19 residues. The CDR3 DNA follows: TGTGCCAGCAGCTTGAGGCTAGCGGGAGGTAGTGGGTCCTACGATGAGCAGTTCTTC. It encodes CASSLRLAGGSGSYDEQFF. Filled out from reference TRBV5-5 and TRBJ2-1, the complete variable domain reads DAGVTQSPTHLIKTRGQQVTLRCSPISGHKSVSWYQQVLGQGPQFIFQYYEKEERGRGNFPDRFSARQFPNYSSELNVNALLLGDSALYLCASSLRLAGGSGSYDEQFFGPGTRLTVL.

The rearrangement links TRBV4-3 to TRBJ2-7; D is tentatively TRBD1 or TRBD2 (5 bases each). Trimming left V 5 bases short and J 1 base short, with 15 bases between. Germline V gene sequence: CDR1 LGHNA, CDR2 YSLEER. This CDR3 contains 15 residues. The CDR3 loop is CASSDGTEVSYEQYF. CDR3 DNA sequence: TGCGCCAGCAGCGACGGGACGGAGGTTTCCTACGAGCAGTACTTC.

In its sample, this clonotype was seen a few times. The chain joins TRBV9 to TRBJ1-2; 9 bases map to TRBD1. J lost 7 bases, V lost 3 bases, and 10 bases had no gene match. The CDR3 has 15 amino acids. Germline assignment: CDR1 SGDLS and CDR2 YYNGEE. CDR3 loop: CASSEGGQGIGGYTF. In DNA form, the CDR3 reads TGTGCCAGCAGCGAAGGGGGACAGGGTATTGGTGGCTACACCTTC.

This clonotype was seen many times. CDR3 in amino acids: CATSKFGRMTRSYNEQFF. CDR3 sequence (DNA): TGTGCCACCAGCAAATTCGGACGGATGACCCGTTCCTACAATGAGCAGTTCTTC. V gene TRBV15 combines with J gene TRBJ2-1; no clear D. With 4 bases removed from V and 1 base from J, the gap between germline ends came to 20 bases. CDR3 length: 18 amino acids. Germline loops: CDR1 LNHNV, CDR2 YYDKDF (reference sequence).

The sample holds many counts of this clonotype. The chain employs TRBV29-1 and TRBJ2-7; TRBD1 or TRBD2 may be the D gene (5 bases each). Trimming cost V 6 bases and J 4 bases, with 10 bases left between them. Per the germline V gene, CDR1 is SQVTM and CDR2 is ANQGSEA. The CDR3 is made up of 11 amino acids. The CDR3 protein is CSVGDGYEQYF. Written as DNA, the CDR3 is TGCAGCGTAGGGGACGGGTACGAGCAGTACTTC.

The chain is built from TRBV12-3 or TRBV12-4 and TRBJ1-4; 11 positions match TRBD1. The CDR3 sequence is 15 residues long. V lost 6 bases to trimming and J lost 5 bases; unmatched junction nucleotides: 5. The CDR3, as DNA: TGTGCCAGCAGCCACGGGACAGGGGGGAATGAAAAACTGTTTTTT. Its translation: CASSHGTGGNEKLFF.

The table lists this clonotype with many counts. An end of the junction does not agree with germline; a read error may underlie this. The CDR3 here is CASSRGSLSSNEQFF. DNA for the CDR3: TGTGCCAGCAGCCGCGGGAGCCTTTCCTCCAATGAGCAGTTCTTC. The V gene is TRBV7-2, the J gene TRBJ2-1; 7 nucleotides agree with TRBD2. Germline V CDR1 and CDR2: SGHTA, FQGNSA. CDR3 length: 15 residues.

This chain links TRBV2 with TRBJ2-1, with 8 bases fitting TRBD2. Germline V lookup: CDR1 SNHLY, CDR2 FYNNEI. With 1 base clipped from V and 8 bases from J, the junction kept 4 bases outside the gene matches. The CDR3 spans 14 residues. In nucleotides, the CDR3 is TGTGCCAGCAGTGAAGATGCGCGGGGGGATGAGCAGTTCTTC. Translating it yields CASSEDARGDEQFF.

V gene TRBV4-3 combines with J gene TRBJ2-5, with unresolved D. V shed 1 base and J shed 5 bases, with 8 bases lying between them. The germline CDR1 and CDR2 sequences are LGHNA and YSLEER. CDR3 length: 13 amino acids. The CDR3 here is CASSQGFLETQYF. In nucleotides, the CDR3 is TGCGCCAGCAGCCAAGGTTTCCTGGAGACCCAGTACTTC.

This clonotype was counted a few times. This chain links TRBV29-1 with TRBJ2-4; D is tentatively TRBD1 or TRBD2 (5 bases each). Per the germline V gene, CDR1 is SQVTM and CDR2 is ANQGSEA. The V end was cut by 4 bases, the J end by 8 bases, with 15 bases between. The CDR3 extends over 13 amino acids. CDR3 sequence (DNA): TGCAGCGTTGGGGGACGCAGGGTGGACATTCAGTACTTC. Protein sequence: CSVGGRRVDIQYF. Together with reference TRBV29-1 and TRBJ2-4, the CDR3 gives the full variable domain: SAVISQKPSRDICQRGTSLTIQCQVDSQVTMMFWYRQQPGQSLTLIATANQGSEATYESGFVIDKFPISRPNLTFSTLTVSNMSPEDSSIYLCSVGGRRVDIQYFGAGTRLSVL.

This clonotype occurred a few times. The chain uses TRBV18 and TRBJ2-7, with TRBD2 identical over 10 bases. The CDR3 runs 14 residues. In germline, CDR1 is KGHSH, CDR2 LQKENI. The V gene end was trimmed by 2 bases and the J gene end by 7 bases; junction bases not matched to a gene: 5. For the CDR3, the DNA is TGTGCCAGCTCACCAGTAGCGGGAGGACCTGAGCAGTACTTC. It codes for CASSPVAGGPEQYF.

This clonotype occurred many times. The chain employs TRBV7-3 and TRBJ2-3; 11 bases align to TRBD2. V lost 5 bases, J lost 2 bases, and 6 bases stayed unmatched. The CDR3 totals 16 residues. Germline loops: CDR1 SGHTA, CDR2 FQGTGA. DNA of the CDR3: TGTGCCAGCAGCCCCAGACTAGCGGGACTCACAGATACGCAGTATTTT. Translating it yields CASSPRLAGLTDTQYF.

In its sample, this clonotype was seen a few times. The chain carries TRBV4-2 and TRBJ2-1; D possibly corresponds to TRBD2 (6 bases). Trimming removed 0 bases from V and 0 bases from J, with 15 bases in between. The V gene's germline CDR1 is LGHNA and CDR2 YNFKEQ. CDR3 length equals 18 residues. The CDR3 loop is CASSQDHAPAGSYNEQFF. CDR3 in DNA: TGTGCCAGCAGCCAAGATCACGCTCCAGCGGGCTCCTACAATGAGCAGTTCTTC.

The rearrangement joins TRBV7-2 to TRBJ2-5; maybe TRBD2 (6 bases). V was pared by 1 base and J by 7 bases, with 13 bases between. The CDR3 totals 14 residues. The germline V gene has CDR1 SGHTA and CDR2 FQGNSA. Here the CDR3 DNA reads TGTGCCAGCAGCTTAGGGGAGGCTGGGCGGACCCAGTACTTC. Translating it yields CASSLGEAGRTQYF. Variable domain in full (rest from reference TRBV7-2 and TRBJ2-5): GAGVSQSPSNKVTEKGKDVELRCDPISGHTALYWYRQSLGQGLEFLIYFQGNSAPDKSGLPSDRFSAERTGGSVSTLTIQRTQQEDSAVYLCASSLGEAGRTQYFGPGTRLLVL.

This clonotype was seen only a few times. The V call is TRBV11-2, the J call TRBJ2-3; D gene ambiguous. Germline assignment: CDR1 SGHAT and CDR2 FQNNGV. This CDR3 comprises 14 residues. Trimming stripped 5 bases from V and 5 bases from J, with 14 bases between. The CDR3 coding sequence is TGTGCCAGCAGCCACCCCGTGGGAAGAGATACGCAGTATTTT. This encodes CASSHPVGRDTQYF.

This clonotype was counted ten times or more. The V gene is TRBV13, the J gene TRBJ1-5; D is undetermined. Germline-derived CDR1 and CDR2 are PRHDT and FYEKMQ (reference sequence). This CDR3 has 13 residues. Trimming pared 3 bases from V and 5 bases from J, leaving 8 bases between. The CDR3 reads CASSFGSHQPQHF. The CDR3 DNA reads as TGTGCCAGCAGCTTCGGCAGCCATCAGCCCCAGCATTTT.

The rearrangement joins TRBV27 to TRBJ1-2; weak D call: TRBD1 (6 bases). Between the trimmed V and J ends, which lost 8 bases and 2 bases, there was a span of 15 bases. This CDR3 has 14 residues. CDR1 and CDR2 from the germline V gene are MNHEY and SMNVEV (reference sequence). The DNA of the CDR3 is TGTGCCAGCTGGCGGGGCAGGGGAAACTATGGCTACACCTTC. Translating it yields CASWRGRGNYGYTF.

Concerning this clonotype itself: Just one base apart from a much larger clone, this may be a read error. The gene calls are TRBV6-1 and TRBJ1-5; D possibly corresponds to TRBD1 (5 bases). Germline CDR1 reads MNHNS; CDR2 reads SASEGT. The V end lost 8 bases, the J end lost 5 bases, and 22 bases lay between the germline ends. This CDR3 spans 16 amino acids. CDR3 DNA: TGTGCCAGCGGTGTCCCAAGGGGCCGGCGGGATCAGCCCCAGCATTTT. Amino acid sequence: CASGVPRGRRDQPQHF.

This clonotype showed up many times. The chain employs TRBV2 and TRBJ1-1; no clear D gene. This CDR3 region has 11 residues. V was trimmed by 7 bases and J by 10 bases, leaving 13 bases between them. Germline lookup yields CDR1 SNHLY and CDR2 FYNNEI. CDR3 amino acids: CASIEVGIAFF. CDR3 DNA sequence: TGTGCCAGCATAGAGGTGGGGATAGCTTTCTTT.

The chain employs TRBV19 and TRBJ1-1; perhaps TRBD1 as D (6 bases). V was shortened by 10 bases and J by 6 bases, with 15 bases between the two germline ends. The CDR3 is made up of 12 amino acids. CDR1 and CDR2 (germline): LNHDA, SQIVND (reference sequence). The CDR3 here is CATKGVEPEAFF. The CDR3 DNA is TGTGCCACGAAGGGGGTTGAGCCTGAAGCTTTCTTT.

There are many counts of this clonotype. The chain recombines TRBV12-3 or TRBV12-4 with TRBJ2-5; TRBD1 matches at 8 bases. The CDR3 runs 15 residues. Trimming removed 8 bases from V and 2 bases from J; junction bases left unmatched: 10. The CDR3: CASRDLRGPQETQYF. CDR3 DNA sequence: TGTGCCAGCCGCGACCTCAGGGGGCCGCAAGAGACCCAGTACTTC.

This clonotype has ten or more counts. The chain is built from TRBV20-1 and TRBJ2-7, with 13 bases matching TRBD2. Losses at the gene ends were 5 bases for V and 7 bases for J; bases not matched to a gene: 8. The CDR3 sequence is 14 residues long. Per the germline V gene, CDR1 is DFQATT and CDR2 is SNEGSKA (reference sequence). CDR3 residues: CSAGGTSGIGEQYF. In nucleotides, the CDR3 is TGCAGTGCTGGGGGGACTAGCGGGATTGGGGAGCAGTACTTC.